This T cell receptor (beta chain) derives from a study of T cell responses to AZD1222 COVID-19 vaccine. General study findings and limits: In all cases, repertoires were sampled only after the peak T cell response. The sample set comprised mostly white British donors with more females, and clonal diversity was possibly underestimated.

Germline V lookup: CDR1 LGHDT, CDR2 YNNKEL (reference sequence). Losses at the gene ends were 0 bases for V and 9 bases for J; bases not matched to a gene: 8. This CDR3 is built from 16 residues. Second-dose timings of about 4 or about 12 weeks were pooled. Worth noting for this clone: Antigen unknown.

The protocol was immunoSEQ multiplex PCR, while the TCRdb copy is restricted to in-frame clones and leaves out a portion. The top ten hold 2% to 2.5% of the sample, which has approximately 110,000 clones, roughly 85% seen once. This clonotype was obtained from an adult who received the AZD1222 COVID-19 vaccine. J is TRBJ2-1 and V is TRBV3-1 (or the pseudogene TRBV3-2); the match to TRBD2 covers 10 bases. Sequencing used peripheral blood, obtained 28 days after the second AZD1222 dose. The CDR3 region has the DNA TGTGCCAGCAGCCAAGAACGTCTAGCGGGAGTCGGTGAGCAGTTCTTC. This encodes CASSQERLAGVGEQFF.